This TCR beta chain was obtained from a study of shared clonotypes between healthy human individuals. Notes on the study in general: Limited genetic and exposure-history diversity came from having few donors. Estimated richness was generally greater in naive than memory subsets.

The J segment lost 5 bases and the V segment lost 5 bases, leaving 6 bases of the junction unmatched. The CDR3 is 14 residues long. Germline V CDR1 and CDR2: PRHDT, FYEKMQ (reference sequence). Of note for this clone: As yet, its antigen is unknown.

The table came from immunoSEQ multiplex PCR; TCRdb's copy has only in-frame clones and leaves some out. Of some 1 million clones detected, around 75% appear once; the ten largest clones hold over 1.3%. The sequence was obtained from a man between 18 and 29 years old in good health. This chain uses TRBV13 with TRBJ1-2; TRBD1 aligns across 9 bases. The sequencing input was memory CD4+ T cells sorted from blood. Regarding subset: CD45RA-negative fraction. CDR3 residues: CASSRRQGGYGYTF. CDR3 coding DNA: TGTGCCAGCAGCCGACGACAGGGGGGTTATGGCTACACCTTC.